This is a list of T cell receptor beta chains from one sample in a study of cytomegalovirus exposure and HLA in healthy donors. Only in-frame clones appear in the TCRdb table, and some are missing; sequencing was by immunoSEQ multiplex PCR. The data show 130,000 to 150,000 clones, roughly 70% seen once. The specimen was PBMCs. Source of these receptors: a woman in her thirties or forties in good health and CMV-seronegative. Each CDR3 is given with its conserved first and last residue. A D gene is named only where the DNA matches it firmly. Only part of the rows carry a size: once, few, many, or a class if the clone is expanded.

>.|.|14|TRBV6-5|TRBJ1-1
CASSRSTTGAEAFF
TGTGCCAGCAGTCGCTCGACCACCGGGGCTGAAGCTTTCTTT
>.|TRBD1|13|TRBV6-7|TRBJ1-2
CASSRQGAPGYTF
TGTGCCAGCAGTAGACAGGGGGCGCCTGGCTACACCTTC
>.|.|14|TRBV7-9|TRBJ2-3
CASSTGTSTDTQYF
TGTGCCAGCAGCACCGGGACAAGCACAGATACGCAGTATTTT
>.|TRBD2|15|TRBV4-1|TRBJ2-3
CASSVRLAGGDTQYF
TGCGCCAGCAGCGTAAGGCTAGCGGGAGGAGATACGCAGTATTTT
>.|TRBD2|15|TRBV27|TRBJ2-5
CASSWLAGNQETQYF
TGTGCCAGCAGTTGGCTAGCGGGAAACCAAGAGACCCAGTACTTC
>.|TRBD1|14|TRBV19|TRBJ2-7
CASSSRQGSYEQYF
TGTGCCAGTAGTTCGAGACAGGGCTCCTACGAGCAGTACTTC
>.|.|15|TRBV5-1|TRBJ1-1
CASSLEGVSNRLAFF
TGCGCCAGCAGCTTGGAGGGGGTTTCGAATAGGCTCGCTTTCTTT
>.|.|14|TRBV30|TRBJ2-5
CAWSAFVGGETQYF
TGTGCCTGGAGTGCGTTTGTGGGGGGAGAGACCCAGTACTTC
>few|.|13|TRBV27|TRBJ1-1
CASSLYRRGEAFF
TGTGCCAGCAGTTTATACCGGAGGGGCGAAGCTTTCTTT
>.|.|15|TRBV14|TRBJ1-2
CASSQDLSGYYGYTF
TGTGCCAGCAGCCAAGATTTGTCAGGGTACTATGGCTACACCTTC
>.|.|17|TRBV21-1|TRBJ2-7
CASTQTSGRPPVYEQYF
TGTGCCAGCACCCAGACTAGCGGGAGGCCGCCGGTCTACGAGCAGTACTTC
>.|.|16|TRBV19|TRBJ1-6
CASKAGAGTGNSPLHF
TGTGCCAGTAAAGCAGGGGCAGGGACGGGGAATTCACCCCTCCACTTT
>.|.|16|TRBV5-1|TRBJ2-3
CASSGRDSPATDTQYF
TGCGCCAGCAGCGGTAGGGACTCCCCTGCCACAGATACGCAGTATTTT
>.|.|15|TRBV21-1|TRBJ1-1
CASSTGQGLNTEAFF
TGTGCCAGCAGCACCGGACAGGGTTTGAACACTGAAGCTTTCTTT
>.|.|13|TRBV6-4|TRBJ1-1
CASRKTTGTEAFF
TGTGCCAGCAGGAAAACGACGGGCACTGAAGCTTTCTTT
>.|.|14|TRBV7-9|TRBJ1-6
CASSPRGGNSPLHF
TGTGCCAGCAGCCCACGGGGGGGTAATTCACCCCTCCACTTT
>.|TRBD2|13|TRBV7-2|TRBJ2-1
CASSYSGRNEQFF
TGTGCCAGCAGCTATAGCGGGAGGAATGAGCAGTTCTTC
>.|.|14|TRBV28|TRBJ1-1
CASMGGGVGTEAFF
TGTGCCAGCATGGGGGGAGGGGTTGGCACTGAAGCTTTCTTT
>few|TRBD2|16|TRBV5-6|TRBJ2-5
CASSLGPYSGRETQYF
TGTGCCAGCAGCTTGGGCCCGTATAGCGGGAGGGAGACCCAGTACTTC
>.|.|14|TRBV5-3|TRBJ1-4
CARSLGSGNEKLFF
TGTGCCAGAAGCTTGGGGTCAGGGAATGAAAAACTGTTTTTT
>.|.|17|TRBV10-1|TRBJ2-6
CASSERTPTHGANVLTF
TGCGCCAGCAGTGAGAGGACTCCAACTCATGGGGCCAACGTCCTGACTTTC
>.|.|15|TRBV19|TRBJ2-2
CASSIGGRVTGELFF
TGTGCCAGTAGTATAGGCGGCAGGGTCACCGGGGAGCTGTTTTTT
>.|.|16|TRBV10-3|TRBJ2-6
CAISESTGSGANVLTF
TGTGCCATCAGTGAGTCGACAGGTTCTGGGGCCAACGTTCTGACTTTC
>.|.|14|TRBV5-4|TRBJ2-5
CASSPDRSEETQYF
TGTGCCAGCAGCCCTGACAGGTCCGAAGAGACCCAGTACTTC
>.|.|15|TRBV6-5|TRBJ2-1
CASSYSRGGLYEQFF
TGTGCCAGCAGTTACTCGAGGGGGGGGTTATATGAGCAGTTCTTC
>.|.|15|TRBV28|TRBJ2-6
CASSFGESGANVLTF
TGTGCCAGCAGTTTCGGAGAGTCTGGGGCCAACGTCCTGACTTTC
>.|TRBD1|14|TRBV11-2|TRBJ2-7
CASSRLGTGYEQYF
TGTGCCAGCAGCCGACTAGGGACAGGCTACGAGCAGTACTTC
>.|TRBD1|16|TRBV5-4|TRBJ1-1
CASSLAGGTGGVKAFF
TGTGCCAGCAGCCTTGCCGGCGGGACAGGGGGTGTAAAAGCTTTCTTT
>.|TRBD1|15|TRBV4-1|TRBJ1-4
CASSLPRQGNEKLFF
TGCGCCAGCAGCCTACCGAGACAGGGTAATGAAAAACTGTTTTTT
>once|.|13|TRBV6-5|TRBJ1-2
CASSYSHNYGYTF
TGTGCCAGCAGTTACTCTCACAATTATGGCTACACCTTC
>few|.|12|TRBV19|TRBJ2-1
CASSPRKEEQFF
TGTGCCAGTAGTCCCCGGAAGGAGGAGCAGTTCTTC
>few|.|17|TRBV12-1|TRBJ2-7
CASSSPLRDRRTYEQYF
TGTGCCAGCAGCTCACCCCTCCGGGACAGGCGAACCTACGAGCAGTACTTC
>.|.|15|TRBV18|TRBJ2-3
CASSPGLQSTDTQYF
TGTGCCAGCTCACCAGGACTCCAGAGCACAGATACGCAGTATTTT
>.|TRBD1|15|TRBV29-1|TRBJ1-1
CSVAPSDRGNTEAFF
TGCAGCGTTGCACCATCCGACAGGGGGAACACTGAAGCTTTCTTT
>.|.|11|TRBV10-1|TRBJ1-1
CASSAAGATFF
TGCGCCAGCAGTGCAGCGGGGGCAACTTTCTTT
>.|TRBD2|15|TRBV27|TRBJ2-2
CASSYTSGSVGELFF
TGTGCCAGCAGTTATACTAGCGGGAGCGTCGGGGAGCTGTTTTTT
>.|TRBD1|15|TRBV29-1|TRBJ1-5
CSVAPGTGGNQPQHF
TGCAGCGTGGCTCCCGGGACAGGGGGCAATCAGCCCCAGCATTTT
>.|.|14|TRBV9|TRBJ1-1
CASSPGHPNTEAFF
TGTGCCAGCAGCCCCGGACACCCGAACACTGAAGCTTTCTTT
>.|TRBD2|17|TRBV4-2|TRBJ2-1
CASSQVGTSGINNEQFF
TGTGCCAGCAGCCAAGTCGGGACTAGCGGGATTAACAATGAGCAGTTCTTC
>.|.|16|TRBV19|TRBJ1-1
CASSSSPQGRSTEAFF
TGTGCCAGTAGTTCCTCCCCCCAGGGTAGAAGCACTGAAGCTTTCTTT
>.|TRBD1|14|TRBV5-1|TRBJ1-2
CASSHGTGGNGYTF
TGCGCCAGCAGCCATGGGACAGGGGGAAATGGCTACACCTTC
>.|.|15|TRBV9|TRBJ1-1
CASSPTREVNTEAFF
TGTGCCAGCAGCCCAACCAGGGAGGTGAACACTGAAGCTTTCTTT
>.|.|13|TRBV10-2|TRBJ1-4
CARLQSTNEKLFF
TGCGCCAGGTTACAGTCAACTAATGAAAAACTGTTTTTT
>.|TRBD1|14|TRBV28|TRBJ2-7
CASSSGQGTYEQYF
TGTGCCAGCAGTTCGGGACAGGGGACTTACGAGCAGTACTTC
>.|TRBD1|15|TRBV19|TRBJ1-2
CASSTRTGTNYGYTF
TGTGCCAGTAGTACACGGACAGGAACTAACTATGGCTACACCTTC
>.|.|13|TRBV7-6|TRBJ2-5
CASSSNFGETQYF
TGTGCCAGCAGCTCTAACTTCGGGGAGACCCAGTACTTC
>few|TRBD1|14|TRBV6-1|TRBJ1-4
CASSGQGTYEKLFF
TGTGCCAGCAGTGGACAGGGAACGTATGAAAAACTGTTTTTT
>.|.|15|TRBV21-1|TRBJ1-2
CASSKDGQGLNGYTF
TGTGCCAGCAGCAAAGATGGACAGGGGCTCAATGGCTACACCTTC
>few|.|16|TRBV4-1|TRBJ2-6
CASSQEDSSGANVLTF
TGCGCCAGCAGCCAAGAGGACAGTTCTGGGGCCAACGTCCTGACTTTC
>.|.|14|TRBV5-1|TRBJ1-5
CASSPGNSNQPQHF
TGCGCCAGCAGCCCAGGGAATAGCAATCAGCCCCAGCATTTT